The 31 T cell receptor beta chains listed next were all sequenced from one sample in a study of cytomegalovirus exposure and HLA in healthy donors. Researchers ran the PCR with 60 Vbeta and 13 Jbeta primers. TCRdb's copy holds only in-frame clones and misses some; the assay was immunoSEQ multiplex PCR. The data show more than 100,000 clones, with around 65% seen just once and about 1.6% held by the top ten. What was sequenced was PBMCs. These receptor sequences come from a man aged 18-30 years in good health and CMV-seronegative.

The V and J genes are TRBV19 and TRBJ2-5; 8 bases match TRBD1. The CDR3 is 12 amino acids. Germline-derived CDR1 and CDR2 are LNHDA and SQIVND (reference sequence). Trimming removed 9 bases from V and 5 bases from J; junction bases left unmatched: 5. The CDR3, as DNA: TGTGCCAGCCAGGACAGGGCGGAGACCCAGTACTTC. It specifies CASQDRAETQYF.

On this clone itself: The same CDR3 can be traced to other DNA sequences in this sample. This chain uses TRBV29-1 with TRBJ1-1; TRBD1 aligns across 9 bases. Per germline, CDR1 SQVTM and CDR2 ANQGSEA. The CDR3 covers 13 residues. The V and J ends lost 6 bases and 0 bases, in that order; junction bases with no gene match: 2. CDR3 sequence: CSVRDRVNTEAFF. The DNA of the CDR3 is TGCAGCGTGCGGGACAGGGTGAACACTGAAGCTTTCTTT. Variable domain in full (rest from reference TRBV29-1 and TRBJ1-1): SAVISQKPSRDICQRGTSLTIQCQVDSQVTMMFWYRQQPGQSLTLIATANQGSEATYESGFVIDKFPISRPNLTFSTLTVSNMSPEDSSIYLCSVRDRVNTEAFFGQGTRLTVV.

V usage is TRBV4-1 and J usage is TRBJ1-1; TRBD1 matches 7 bases. Germline V CDR1 and CDR2: MGHRA, YSYEKL. Losses at the gene ends were 4 bases for V and 5 bases for J; bases not matched to a gene: 10. The CDR3 has 15 amino acids. The CDR3 DNA sequence: TGCGCCAGCAGCCTTCGGGAGCAGGGGGTGACTGAAGCTTTCTTT. Amino acids: CASSLREQGVTEAFF.

J is TRBJ2-1 and V is TRBV4-1, with D perhaps TRBD2 (6 bases). CDR1 is MGHRA and CDR2 is YSYEKL in the germline V gene. CDR3 length: 17 amino acids. The V end lost 1 base, the J end lost 0 bases, and 13 bases lay between the germline ends. For the CDR3, the DNA is TGCGCCAGCAGCCAAGCGGACTGGGACTTCTCCTACAATGAGCAGTTCTTC. Its translation is CASSQADWDFSYNEQFF.

The chain employs TRBV20-1 and TRBJ2-1, with TRBD2 as a possible D gene (6 bases). Trimming took off 5 bases at V and 8 bases at J, with 10 bases between the two ends. CDR1 is DFQATT, CDR2 SNEGSKA, per germline (reference sequence). This CDR3 comprises 11 residues. The CDR3 DNA sequence: TGCAGTGCTTCACTAGCCGATGAGCAGTTCTTC. It specifies CSASLADEQFF.

The chain joins TRBV7-2 to TRBJ2-5; possible D gene TRBD2, 7 bases. Germline values: CDR1 SGHTA, CDR2 FQGNSA. Between the trimmed V and J ends, which lost 5 bases and 5 bases, there was a span of 12 bases. The CDR3 sequence is 13 residues long. The CDR3 bases are TGTGCCAGCAGCGAGGGGGGGAAGGAGACCCAGTACTTC. Translated, it gives CASSEGGKETQYF.

This chain uses TRBV10-1 with TRBJ1-3; D gene unclear. The CDR3 sequence is 16 residues long. Trimming shortened V by 3 bases and J by 4 bases, and 16 bases separated the two germline ends. The germline CDR1 and CDR2 sequences are WNHNN and SYGVQD (reference sequence). Here the CDR3 DNA reads TGCGCCAGCAGTGACAGTGGATCGGGGTACGGAAACACCATATATTTT. This encodes CASSDSGSGYGNTIYF.

The V gene is TRBV18, the J gene TRBJ1-5; tentatively, D is TRBD1 (5 bases). CDR3 size: 14 residues. The germline V gene encodes CDR1 KGHSH and CDR2 LQKENI. V was cut by 3 bases and J by 7 bases, with 13 bases left in between. The CDR3 spells CASSPLRGVQPQHF. In nucleotides, the CDR3 is TGTGCCAGCTCACCCCTCCGGGGGGTACAGCCCCAGCATTTT.

V gene TRBV9 combines with J gene TRBJ1-1; D is uncertain. V lost 2 bases and J lost 0, with 11 bases in between. Germline loops: CDR1 SGDLS, CDR2 YYNGEE. The CDR3 runs to 15 residues. CDR3 region: CASSVSSEMNTEAFF. CDR3 nucleotides: TGTGCCAGCAGCGTCTCCTCCGAGATGAACACTGAAGCTTTCTTT.

The DNA for the CDR3 is TGCGCCAGCAGCTTGGCCAGGACAGGGACCGGCTACACCTTC. Translated, it gives CASSLARTGTGYTF. The rearrangement joins TRBV5-1 to TRBJ1-2, with 8 bases fitting TRBD1. The germline gives CDR1 SGHRS, CDR2 YFSETQ. The CDR3 length is 14 residues. The trim removed 0 bases at V and 8 bases at J, leaving 6 bases unmatched.

This rearrangement joins TRBV7-2 to TRBJ1-1; tentative D call: TRBD1 (5 bases). The germline gives CDR1 SGHTA, CDR2 FQGNSA. V lost 7 bases and J lost 3, with 15 bases in between. The CDR3 totals 14 residues. The CDR3 DNA sequence: TGTGCCAGCAATTTCGGGGGAGTGGACACTGAAGCTTTCTTT. It codes for CASNFGGVDTEAFF.

V is TRBV6-5 and J is TRBJ1-2; TRBD1 might be the D (5 bases). Germline V lookup: CDR1 MNHEY, CDR2 SVGAGI. Trimming shortened V by 5 bases and J by 8 bases, and 9 bases separated the two germline ends. This CDR3 contains 11 residues. CDR3 amino acids: CASSQGSGYTF. CDR3 DNA sequence: TGTGCCAGCAGTCAGGGATCCGGCTACACCTTC.

The chain employs TRBV11-2 and TRBJ2-1, with TRBD1 as a possible D gene (5 bases). V dropped 1 base and J dropped 4 bases, with 14 bases sitting between them. From germline, CDR1 is SGHAT and CDR2 FQNNGV. CDR3 length: 16 amino acids. The CDR3 DNA reads TGTGCCAGCAGCTTAGCTCCAGGGTCAAGATACAATGAGCAGTTCTTC. Its translation: CASSLAPGSRYNEQFF.

This chain joins TRBV14 and TRBJ2-5; maybe TRBD2 (6 bases). V lost 0 bases to trimming and J lost 2 bases, with 16 bases between them. Germline CDR1 is SGHDN and CDR2 is FVKESK. This CDR3 comprises 17 residues. CDR3 DNA: TGTGCCAGCAGCCAAGATAAGATAGGGGACTTGCAAGAGACCCAGTACTTC. Its protein product is CASSQDKIGDLQETQYF.

The sample holds one count of this clone. The CDR3 DNA reads TGTGCCAGCAGCGTAGTTTCAGGTGGCTACACCTTC. Translating gives CASSVVSGGYTF. The chain is built from TRBV9 and TRBJ1-2; no definite D call. Germline CDR1 reads SGDLS; CDR2 reads YYNGEE. Trimming left V 0 bases short and J 7 bases short, with 7 bases between. The CDR3 loop spans 12 amino acids. Full variable domain (missing parts from reference TRBV9 and TRBJ1-2): DSGVTQTPKHLITATGQRVTLRCSPRSGDLSVYWYQQSLDQGLQFLIQYYNGEERAKGNILERFSAQQFPDLHSELNLSSLELGDSALYFCASSVVSGGYTFGSGTRLTVV.

V and J are TRBV30 and TRBJ2-6; tentative D call: TRBD2 (6 bases). V lost 5 bases and J 2 bases, leaving 19 bases between the germline ends. The V gene's germline CDR1 is GTSNPN and CDR2 SVGIG (reference sequence). The CDR3 has 17 residues. CDR3 DNA sequence: TGTGCCTGGTCTAAGGGACTCTTAAGGGCTGGGGCCAACGTCCTGACTTTC. Translated, it gives CAWSKGLLRAGANVLTF.

The chain links TRBV9 to TRBJ1-4; 8 nucleotides agree with TRBD1. V lost 4 bases to trimming and J lost 3 bases; unmatched junction nucleotides: 11. CDR1 is SGDLS, CDR2 YYNGEE, per germline. The CDR3 runs 17 residues. The CDR3 sequence is CASSKRQGPSANEKLFF. CDR3 DNA sequence: TGTGCCAGCAGCAAAAGACAGGGGCCGTCGGCTAATGAAAAACTGTTTTTT. Using reference TRBV9 and TRBJ1-4 for the parts outside the CDR3, the full variable domain is DSGVTQTPKHLITATGQRVTLRCSPRSGDLSVYWYQQSLDQGLQFLIQYYNGEERAKGNILERFSAQQFPDLHSELNLSSLELGDSALYFCASSKRQGPSANEKLFFGSGTQLSVL.

This clone was detected only a few times. The chain is built from TRBV6-5 and TRBJ1-2; D is possibly TRBD1 (6 bases). V was cut by 0 bases and J by 4 bases, with 12 bases left in between. Per germline, CDR1 MNHEY and CDR2 SVGAGI. The CDR3 covers 15 residues. CDR3: CASSYSQGQTYGYTF. The CDR3 DNA reads TGTGCCAGCAGTTACTCCCAGGGGCAGACCTATGGCTACACCTTC.

V is TRBV6-1 and J is TRBJ2-7; TRBD1 might be the D (5 bases). In germline, CDR1 is MNHNS, CDR2 SASEGT. With 3 bases removed from V and 0 bases from J, the gap between germline ends came to 6 bases. The CDR3 spans 13 residues. The CDR3, as DNA: TGTGCCAGCAGTGATGGGGCCTCCTACGAGCAGTACTTC. It encodes CASSDGASYEQYF.

CDR3 residues: CASSEVLRQGAAKTQYF. In DNA, the CDR3 is TGTGCCAGCAGTGAAGTTCTGAGACAGGGGGCTGCGAAGACCCAGTACTTC. This chain joins TRBV6-1 and TRBJ2-5; the match to TRBD1 covers 10 bases. The trim removed 1 base at V and 6 bases at J, leaving 11 bases unmatched. The CDR3 totals 17 residues. From germline, CDR1 is MNHNS and CDR2 SASEGT.

The rearrangement links TRBV7-9 to TRBJ2-1; unclear D gene. Germline V gives CDR1 SEHNR, CDR2 FQNEAQ (reference sequence). Deletions cut 2 bases from V and 9 bases from J, with 8 bases between. The CDR3 spans 12 residues. CDR3 loop: CASSLIVAEQFF. The CDR3 DNA reads TGTGCCAGCAGCTTAATAGTCGCTGAGCAGTTCTTC. Looking up the rest from reference TRBV7-9 and TRBJ2-1 gives the full variable domain: DTGVSQNPRHKITKRGQNVTFRCDPISEHNRLYWYRQTLGQGPEFLTYFQNEAQLEKSRLLSDRFSAERPKGSFSTLEIQRTEQGDSAMYLCASSLIVAEQFFGPGTRLTVL.

In this sample, this clone turned up once. The CDR3 is CASSSSGFTDTQYF. The CDR3 nucleotides read TGTGCCAGTAGCTCTAGCGGGTTCACAGATACGCAGTATTTT. This sequence joins TRBV19 and TRBJ2-3; 8 bases are shared with TRBD2. The CDR3 spans 14 residues. V lost 6 bases and J lost 2; bases outside the gene matches: 4. Germline CDR1 LNHDA, CDR2 SQIVND (reference sequence).

This clone was found a few times. Written as DNA, the CDR3 is TGTGCCAGCAGGCCCCTGGGCCACGAGCAGTACTTC. Translation: CASRPLGHEQYF. This chain connects TRBV11-2 to TRBJ2-7; D not certain. Germline V gives CDR1 SGHAT, CDR2 FQNNGV. The CDR3 sequence is 12 residues long. V was trimmed by 6 bases and J by 5 bases, leaving 11 bases between them.

V is TRBV9 and J is TRBJ2-7; 9 bases are a match to TRBD2. The CDR3 is 15 amino acids. CDR1 and CDR2 from the germline V gene are SGDLS and YYNGEE. After removal of 4 bases from V and 5 bases from J, the junction contained 10 bases not matched to a gene. CDR3 amino acids: CASSLHGSGGDEQYF. CDR3 DNA: TGTGCCAGCAGCCTCCATGGTAGCGGGGGCGACGAGCAGTACTTC.

This chain uses TRBV10-3 with TRBJ2-5, with 7 bases identical to TRBD2. TRBJ2-7 explains the end of the DNA better; the J call may be wrong. The germline V gene has CDR1 ENHRY and CDR2 SYGVKD. There are 15 residues in the CDR3. In nucleotides, the CDR3 is TGTGCCATCAGTGCGACTAGCCGGCCGGCGGACGAGCAGTACTTC. This sequence encodes CAISATSRPADEQYF.

This clone was seen more than once but under ten times. The chain is built from TRBV15 and TRBJ2-7, with TRBD1 matching 7 bases. The CDR3 is 15 amino acids. Trimming removed 3 bases from V and 2 bases from J; junction bases left unmatched: 7. From germline, CDR1 is LNHNV and CDR2 YYDKDF (reference sequence). The CDR3 DNA sequence: TGTGCCACCAGCAGTTCTTGGACAGGAACCTACGAGCAGTACTTC. The encoded protein is CATSSSWTGTYEQYF.

DNA for the CDR3: TGTGCCAGCAGCTTAGGACAGAACAATCAGCCCCAGCATTTT. The encoded protein is CASSLGQNNQPQHF. V gene TRBV7-9 combines with J gene TRBJ1-5; a possible D gene is TRBD1 (5 bases). Trimming shortened V by 1 base and J by 3 bases, and 7 bases separated the two germline ends. CDR3 length: 14 residues. Germline V gene sequence: CDR1 SEHNR, CDR2 FQNEAQ (reference sequence).

This clone was seen a handful of times. The chain employs TRBV5-1 and TRBJ2-7, with 8 bases aligning to TRBD1. Germline CDR1 is SGHRS and CDR2 is YFSETQ. V was pared by 4 bases and J by 2 bases, with 8 bases of the junction left unmatched. The length of the CDR3 is 15 residues. The CDR3: CASSRTGTGAYEQYF. The CDR3 region has the DNA TGCGCCAGCAGCCGAACGGGGACAGGAGCCTACGAGCAGTACTTC.

V usage is TRBV28 and J usage is TRBJ2-7; 8 positions agree with TRBD1. V dropped 7 bases and J dropped 0; count of bases not matched to a gene: 14. Germline CDR1 reads MDHEN; CDR2 reads SYDVKM. The CDR3 is 17 amino acids. As DNA, the CDR3 is TGTGCCAGCACCACCCTAGGGGACAGGCCTATCTCCTACGAGCAGTACTTC. Translation: CASTTLGDRPISYEQYF.

The rearrangement links TRBV14 to TRBJ2-7; TRBD2 agrees at 11 bases. The germline V gene has CDR1 SGHDN and CDR2 FVKESK. Trimming removed 1 base from V and 3 bases from J; junction bases left unmatched: 2. The CDR3 covers 15 residues. DNA of the CDR3: TGTGCCAGCAGCCAAGCACTAGCGGGAGTCTACGAGCAGTACTTC. This translates into CASSQALAGVYEQYF. Based on the CDR3 plus reference TRBV14 and TRBJ2-7, the full variable domain is EAGVTQFPSHSVIEKGQTVTLRCDPISGHDNLYWYRRVMGKEIKFLLHFVKESKQDESGMPNNRFLAERTGGTYSTLKVQPAELEDSGVYFCASSQALAGVYEQYFGPGTRLTVT.

CDR3 bases: TGTGCCAGCAGTGAACAGGGTAGGAGTCAGCCCCAGCATTTT. Translating it yields CASSEQGRSQPQHF. The chain couples TRBV25-1 to TRBJ1-5, with a weak D call TRBD1 (5 bases). From germline, CDR1 is MGHDK and CDR2 SYGVNS. V was clipped by 2 bases and J by 6 bases, with 11 bases between them. This CDR3 region has 14 residues.